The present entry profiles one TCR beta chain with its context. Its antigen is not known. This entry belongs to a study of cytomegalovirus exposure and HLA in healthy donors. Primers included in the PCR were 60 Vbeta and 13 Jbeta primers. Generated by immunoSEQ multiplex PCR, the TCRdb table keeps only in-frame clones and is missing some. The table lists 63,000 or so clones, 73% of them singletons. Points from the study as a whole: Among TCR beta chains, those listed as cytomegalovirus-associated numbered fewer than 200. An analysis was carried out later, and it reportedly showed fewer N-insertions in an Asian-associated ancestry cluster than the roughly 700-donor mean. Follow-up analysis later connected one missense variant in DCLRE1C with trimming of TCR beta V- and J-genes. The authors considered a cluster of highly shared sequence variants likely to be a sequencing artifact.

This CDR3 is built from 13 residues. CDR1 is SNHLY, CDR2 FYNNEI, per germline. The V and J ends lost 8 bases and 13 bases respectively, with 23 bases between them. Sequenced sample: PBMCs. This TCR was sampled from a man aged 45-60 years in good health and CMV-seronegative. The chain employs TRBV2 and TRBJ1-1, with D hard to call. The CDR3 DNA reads TGTGCCAGCGCCAGTCAGTTTAGAGGGCGGAGTTTCTTT. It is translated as CASASQFRGRSFF.